This T cell receptor beta chain was obtained from a study of cytomegalovirus exposure and HLA in healthy donors. Study outcomes and limitations: According to reports, the classifier identified cytomegalovirus status with high specificity and sensitivity.

Concerning this clone: The antigen is not known.

Trimming cost V 3 bases and J 0 bases, with 11 bases left between them. The CDR3 extends over 15 amino acids. Looked up from germline, CDR1 is SGHNT and CDR2 is YYREEE (reference sequence). Using immunoSEQ multiplex PCR, the repertoire was profiled, and TCRdb retains in-frame clones only, with some absent. This table holds roughly 240,000 clones, roughly 89% found once. The chain combines TRBV5-4 with TRBJ2-3; TRBD2 might be the D (5 bases). The source material was PBMCs. This TCR was recovered from a man aged 18 to 29 in good health and CMV-seronegative. The CDR3 nucleotides are TGTGCCAGCAGCTCGGACTCATCTAGCACAGATACGCAGTATTTT. This gives the protein CASSSDSSSTDTQYF.